In its sample, the clone carrying this TCR beta chain was seen many times. Its antigen is still unknown. These data originate in a study of T cells after yellow fever vaccination. Broader study findings: Secondary responses were weaker yet peaked faster, day 5 versus 15.

The CDR3 totals 15 residues. Between the trimmed V and J ends, which lost 5 bases and 4 bases, there was a span of 16 bases. Germline lookup yields CDR1 MGHRA and CDR2 YSYEKL. TCRdb fed the 5' RACE reads into MiXCR, producing one record per CDR3 protein. In the table there are 250,000 to 350,000 distinct CDR3 sequences, around 10% of which are singletons. The sample here was CD4+ T cells sorted from PBMCs, taken 5 days after the yellow fever booster vaccination. This chain joins TRBV4-1 and TRBJ2-3; the D call may be TRBD1 or TRBD2 (5 bases each). This clonotype was obtained from a man younger than 35 who received the YFV17D yellow fever vaccine. The CDR3 loop reads CASSKGDRDADTQYF. DNA for the CDR3: TGCGCCAGCAGCAAGGGCGACCGGGACGCAGATACGCAGTATTTT.